This T cell receptor (beta chain) was observed in a study of T-cell memory formation after mild COVID-19. TCRdb used MiXCR to reprocess the 5' RACE reads, holding one entry per CDR3 protein. The table shows around 370,000 distinct CDR3 sequences, with around 20% occurring only once. Trimming pared 5 bases from V and 5 bases from J, leaving 18 bases between. CDR1 is SGHAT, CDR2 FQNNGV, per germline. The CDR3 contains 15 residues. The material sequenced was PBMCs or a T cell subset sorted from them (not recorded which). This sequence joins TRBV11-2 and TRBJ1-1; D possibly corresponds to TRBD1 (6 bases). The sequence derives from an adult woman who had mild COVID-19 (a few samples of this study predate the infection). Cell type and time point are not known. The CDR3 nucleotides are TGTGCCAGCAGCCCGCGGCGGGGGGCATGGACTGAAGCTTTCTTT. Encoded protein: CASSPRRGAWTEAFF.